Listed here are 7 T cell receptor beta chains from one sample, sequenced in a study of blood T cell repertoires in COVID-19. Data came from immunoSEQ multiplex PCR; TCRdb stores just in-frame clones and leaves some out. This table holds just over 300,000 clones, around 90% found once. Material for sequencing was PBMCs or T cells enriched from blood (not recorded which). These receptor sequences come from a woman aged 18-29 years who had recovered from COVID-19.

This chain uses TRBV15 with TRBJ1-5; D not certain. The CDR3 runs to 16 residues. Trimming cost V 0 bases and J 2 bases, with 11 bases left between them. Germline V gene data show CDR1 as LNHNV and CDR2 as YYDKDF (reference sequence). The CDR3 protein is CATSRDRDIGNQPQHF. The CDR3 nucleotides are TGTGCCACCAGCAGAGATCGGGATATCGGCAATCAGCCCCAGCATTTT.

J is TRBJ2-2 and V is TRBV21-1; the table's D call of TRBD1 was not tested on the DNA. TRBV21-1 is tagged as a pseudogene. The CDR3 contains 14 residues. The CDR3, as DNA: TGTGCCACCTCGGACAGGGAATTAACCGGGGAGCTGTTTTTT. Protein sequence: CATSDRELTGELFF.

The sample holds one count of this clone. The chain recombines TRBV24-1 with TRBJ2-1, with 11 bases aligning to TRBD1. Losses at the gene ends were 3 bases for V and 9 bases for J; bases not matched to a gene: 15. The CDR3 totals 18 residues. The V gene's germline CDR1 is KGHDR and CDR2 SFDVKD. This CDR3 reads CATSDPTAGTGGGGEQFF. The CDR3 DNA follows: TGTGCCACCAGTGATCCAACGGCCGGGACAGGGGGTGGAGGTGAGCAGTTCTTC.

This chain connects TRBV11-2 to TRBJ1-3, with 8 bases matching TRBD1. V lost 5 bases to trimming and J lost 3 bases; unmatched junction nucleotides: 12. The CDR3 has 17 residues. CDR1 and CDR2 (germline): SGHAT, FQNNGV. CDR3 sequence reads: CASSPLQNRGGGNTIYF. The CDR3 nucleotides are TGTGCCAGCAGCCCGCTCCAAAACAGGGGGGGTGGAAACACCATATATTTT. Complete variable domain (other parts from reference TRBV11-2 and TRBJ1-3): EAGVAQSPRYKIIEKRQSVAFWCNPISGHATLYWYQQILGQGPKLLIQFQNNGVVDDSQLPKDRFSAERLKGVDSTLKIQPAKLEDSAVYLCASSPLQNRGGGNTIYFGEGSWLTVV.

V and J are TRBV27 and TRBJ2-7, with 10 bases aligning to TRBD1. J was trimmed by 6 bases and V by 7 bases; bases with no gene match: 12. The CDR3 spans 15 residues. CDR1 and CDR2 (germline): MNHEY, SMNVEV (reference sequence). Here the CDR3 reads CASTPPGQGRVEQYF. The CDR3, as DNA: TGTGCCAGCACCCCTCCGGGACAGGGGCGCGTCGAGCAGTACTTC.

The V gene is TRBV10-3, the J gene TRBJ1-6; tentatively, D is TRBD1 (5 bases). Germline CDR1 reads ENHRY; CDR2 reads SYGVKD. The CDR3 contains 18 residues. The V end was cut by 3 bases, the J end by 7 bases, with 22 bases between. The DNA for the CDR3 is TGTGCCATCAGTGACAGCCGCGGGGCTTCTTACGGAAATTCACCCCTCCACTTT. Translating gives CAISDSRGASYGNSPLHF.

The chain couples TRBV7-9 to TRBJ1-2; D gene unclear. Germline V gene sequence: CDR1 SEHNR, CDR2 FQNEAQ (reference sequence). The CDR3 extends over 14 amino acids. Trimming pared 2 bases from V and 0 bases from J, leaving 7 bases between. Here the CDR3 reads CASSLSSPNYGYTF. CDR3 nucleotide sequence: TGTGCCAGCAGCTTATCCAGTCCTAACTATGGCTACACCTTC.